These 9 T cell receptor beta chains were all obtained from the same sample, sequenced in a study of T cell repertoires in cytomegalovirus infection. TCRdb reprocessed the reads with MiXCR, giving one entry per CDR3 protein. The sample consists of approximately 190,000 distinct CDR3 sequences, about 30% of them appearing once. Sequences were obtained from PBMCs. These receptors were collected from a human donor in good health (CMV status not recorded). Some clones in this sample may be carry-over from other donors' samples.

This clonotype appeared a few times. This chain uses TRBV19 with TRBJ2-1; TRBD1 aligns across 8 bases. The CDR3 has 14 residues. Germline V gene sequence: CDR1 LNHDA, CDR2 SQIVND (reference sequence). V was clipped by 5 bases and J by 6 bases; unmatched bases: 6. CDR3 in amino acids: CASSEDRAFNEQFF. The CDR3, as DNA: TGTGCCAGTAGTGAGGACAGGGCCTTCAATGAGCAGTTCTTC. Using reference TRBV19 and TRBJ2-1 for the parts outside the CDR3, the full variable domain is DGGITQSPKYLFRKEGQNVTLSCEQNLNHDAMYWYRQDPGQGLRLIYYSQIVNDFQKGDIAEGYSVSREKKESFPLTVTSAQKNPTAFYLCASSEDRAFNEQFFGPGTRLTVL.

The V gene is TRBV11-2, the J gene TRBJ2-3; D gene ambiguous. V was clipped by 0 bases and J by 2 bases, with 3 bases between them. Germline-derived CDR1 and CDR2 are SGHAT and FQNNGV. This CDR3 is built from 13 residues. The CDR3: CASSLEHTDTQYF. For the CDR3, the DNA is TGTGCCAGCAGCTTAGAACACACAGATACGCAGTATTTT.

This clonotype has just a few counts. The rearrangement uses TRBV28 and TRBJ2-7, with D unresolved. V lost 7 bases, J lost 3 bases, and 16 bases lay in between. Germline values: CDR1 MDHEN, CDR2 SYDVKM. The CDR3 is 14 residues long. The CDR3, as DNA: TGTGCCAGCAACACCCAGAAGGGTTACTACGAGCAGTACTTC. Translating gives CASNTQKGYYEQYF. The full variable domain, rest sourced from reference TRBV28 and TRBJ2-7, is DVKVTQSSRYLVKRTGEKVFLECVQDMDHENMFWYRQDPGLGLRLIYFSYDVKMKEKGDIPEGYSVSREKKERFSLILESASTNQTSMYLCASNTQKGYYEQYFGPGTRLTVT.

Only a few counts were recorded for this clonotype. The rearrangement uses TRBV4-2 and TRBJ2-6; D ambiguous. The V gene lost 1 base and the J gene lost 6 bases, with 7 bases spanning the gap. The CDR3 consists of 14 residues. CDR1 LGHNA and CDR2 YNFKEQ come from the germline V gene. The CDR3 sequence: CASSQAPEANVLTF. CDR3 sequence (DNA): TGTGCCAGCAGCCAAGCCCCTGAGGCCAACGTCCTGACTTTC.

This clonotype was counted only a few times. The V call is TRBV5-1, the J call TRBJ1-6; 10 nucleotides align to TRBD1. Germline V gene sequence: CDR1 SGHRS, CDR2 YFSETQ. After removal of 0 bases from V and 6 bases from J, the junction contained 3 bases not matched to a gene. This CDR3 spans 16 amino acids. The CDR3 loop is CASSLEGTGVNSPLHF. In DNA, the CDR3 is TGCGCCAGCAGCTTGGAGGGGACAGGGGTTAATTCACCCCTCCACTTT.

The rearrangement joins TRBV5-4 to TRBJ2-5; tentatively, D is TRBD2 (5 bases). The V gene lost 0 bases and the J gene lost 5 bases, with 8 bases spanning the gap. Germline-derived CDR1 and CDR2 are SGHNT and YYREEE (reference sequence). The CDR3 spans 13 residues. CDR3 coding DNA: TGTGCCAGCAGCTTGGGTCCTAGCGAGACCCAGTACTTC. Translating gives CASSLGPSETQYF. Combining the CDR3 with reference TRBV5-4 and TRBJ2-5 gives the whole variable domain ETGVTQSPTHLIKTRGQQVTLRCSSQSGHNTVSWYQQALGQGPQFIFQYYREEENGRGNFPPRFSGLQFPNYSSELNVNALELDDSALYLCASSLGPSETQYFGPGTRLLVL.

Worth noting for this clonotype: A single base separates this from a much larger clone, so it may be a read error. This CDR3 fails to terminate in the conserved phenylalanine or tryptophan, so it likely reflects a read error. The chain combines TRBV7-2 with TRBJ2-3; 11 bases match TRBD2. Unmatched junction bases numbered 6, after V lost 5 bases and J lost 5 bases. Germline V gene data show CDR1 as SGHTA and CDR2 as FQGNSA. The CDR3 runs to 15 residues. CDR3 DNA sequence: TGTGCCAGCAGCCTGACTAGCGGGGCCCTAGATACGCAGTATTTA. The encoded protein is CASSLTSGALDTQYL.

This clonotype appeared a single time. This may stem from a read error, because a much larger clone lies one nucleotide away. This rearrangement joins TRBV29-1 to TRBJ1-2; 8 nucleotides line up with TRBD1. The germline V gene has CDR1 SQVTM and CDR2 ANQGSEA. The J segment lost 8 bases and the V segment lost 6 bases, leaving 11 bases of the junction unmatched. The CDR3 extends over 13 amino acids. The CDR3 DNA sequence: TGCAGCGTCGCTACCCAGGGGGCTTGGGGCTACACCTTC. Translated, it gives CSVATQGAWGYTF.

There are a few counts of this clonotype. This chain uses TRBV12-3 or TRBV12-4 with TRBJ2-3, with 7 bases fitting TRBD1. J lost 2 bases, V lost 5 bases, and 7 bases had no gene match. This CDR3 comprises 15 residues. The CDR3 sequence: CASSPPTGHTDTQYF. The CDR3 DNA reads as TGTGCCAGCAGTCCCCCGACAGGGCACACAGATACGCAGTATTTT.